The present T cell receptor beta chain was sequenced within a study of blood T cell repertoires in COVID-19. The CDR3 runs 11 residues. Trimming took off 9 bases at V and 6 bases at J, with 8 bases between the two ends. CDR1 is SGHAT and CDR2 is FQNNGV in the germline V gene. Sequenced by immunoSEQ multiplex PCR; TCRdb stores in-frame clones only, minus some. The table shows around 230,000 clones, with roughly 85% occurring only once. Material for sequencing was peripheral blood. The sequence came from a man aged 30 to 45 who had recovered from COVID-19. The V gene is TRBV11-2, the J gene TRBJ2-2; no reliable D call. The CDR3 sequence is CASCSAGELFF. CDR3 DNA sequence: TGTGCCAGTTGTTCGGCCGGGGAGCTGTTTTTT.